Detailed here is one TCR beta chain. Its specificity is unknown. Method: immunoSEQ multiplex PCR; TCRdb's copy keeps in-frame clones and lacks some. The data contain about 15,000 clones, 53% of them seen just once; the ten biggest clones take up 2.5% to 4%. Recipient PBMCs carried a CFSE label and met irradiated graft donor PBMCs for approximately 6 days before FACS sorting. The data are from a study of Tregs in tolerant kidney transplant recipients. Study observations and caveats: Tolerant patients' donor-specific Tregs expanded beyond overall Tregs, suggesting antigen-driven growth. Expanding Tregs on activated donor B cells appeared to best identify donor-specific TCRbeta clones.

The source of this sequence is a human patient who received a combined kidney and bone marrow transplant. The specimen comprised CD4+ T cells from blood cultured with allogeneic cells, sampled before the transplant.

CDR3 in DNA: TGTGCCAGCAGTATTCGACAGGATAATAATTCACCCCTCCACTTT. Its protein is CASSIRQDNNSPLHF. This sequence joins TRBV27 and TRBJ1-6, with D maybe TRBD1 (6 bases). The germline CDR1 and CDR2 sequences are MNHEY and SMNVEV (reference sequence). Trimming stripped 5 bases from V and 5 bases from J, with 13 bases between. The CDR3 totals 15 residues.